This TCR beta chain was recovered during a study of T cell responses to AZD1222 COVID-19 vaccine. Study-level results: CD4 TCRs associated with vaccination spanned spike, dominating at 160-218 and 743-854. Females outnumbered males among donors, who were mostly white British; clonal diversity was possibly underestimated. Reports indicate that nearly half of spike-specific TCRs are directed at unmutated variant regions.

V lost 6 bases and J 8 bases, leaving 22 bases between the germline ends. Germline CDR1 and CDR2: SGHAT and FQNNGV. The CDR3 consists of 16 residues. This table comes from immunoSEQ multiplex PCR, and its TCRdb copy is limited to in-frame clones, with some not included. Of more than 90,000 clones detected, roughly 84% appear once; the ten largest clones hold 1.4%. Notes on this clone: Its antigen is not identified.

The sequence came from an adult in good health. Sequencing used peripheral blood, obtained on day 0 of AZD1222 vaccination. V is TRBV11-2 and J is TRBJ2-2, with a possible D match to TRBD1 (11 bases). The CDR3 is CASSAGQGGLAGELFF. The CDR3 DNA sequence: TGTGCCAGCAGTGCGGGACAGGGGGGACTAGCGGGGGAGCTGTTTTTT.